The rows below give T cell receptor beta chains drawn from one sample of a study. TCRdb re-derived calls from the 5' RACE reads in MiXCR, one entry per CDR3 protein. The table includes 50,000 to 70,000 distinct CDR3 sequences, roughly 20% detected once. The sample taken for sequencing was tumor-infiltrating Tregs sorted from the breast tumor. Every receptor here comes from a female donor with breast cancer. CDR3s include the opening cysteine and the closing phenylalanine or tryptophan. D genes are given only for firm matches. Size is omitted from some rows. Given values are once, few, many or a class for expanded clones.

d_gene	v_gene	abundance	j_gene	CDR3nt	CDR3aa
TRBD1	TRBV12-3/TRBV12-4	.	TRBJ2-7	TGTGCCAGCAGTTTCCCGGGACAGGGTACCTACGAGCAGTACTTC	CASSFPGQGTYEQYF
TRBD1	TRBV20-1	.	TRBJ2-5	TGCAGTGCTAGGAAAGGACAGGGACAAGAGACCCAGTACTTC	CSARKGQGQETQYF
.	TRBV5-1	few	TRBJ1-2	TGCGCCAGCAGCTTGGACAGGGAAGGCGGCTACACCTTC	CASSLDREGGYTF
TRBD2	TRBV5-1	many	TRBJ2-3	TGCGCCAGCAGCCTGGGACTAGCGGGAGGGCTGGATACGCAGTATTTT	CASSLGLAGGLDTQYF
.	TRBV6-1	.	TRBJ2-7	TGTGCCAGCAGTGACCCCCTGCCCGGACGCCGGTTTAGAAACGAGCAGTACTTC	CASSDPLPGRRFRNEQYF
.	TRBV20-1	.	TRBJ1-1	TGCAATGCTAGACTCCAGAACACTGAAGCTTTCTTT	CNARLQNTEAFF
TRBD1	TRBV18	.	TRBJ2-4	TGTGCCAGCTCACCTTACAGACAGGGAGCAGCCAAAAACATTCAGTACTTC	CASSPYRQGAAKNIQYF
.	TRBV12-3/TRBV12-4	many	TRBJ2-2	TGTGCCAGCAGAAGGACAGAAACCGGGGAGCTGTTTTTT	CASRRTETGELFF
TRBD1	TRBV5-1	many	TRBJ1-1	TGCGCCAGCAGCTGGGGAACAGGGGACACTGAAGCTTTCTTT	CASSWGTGDTEAFF
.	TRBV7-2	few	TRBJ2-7	TGTGCCAGCAGCTCCCACCACTACGAGCAGTACTTC	CASSSHHYEQYF
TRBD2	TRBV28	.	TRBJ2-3	TGTGCCAGCAGTTTGTCTTGGGGGACTAGCGGGAGCATTGAAGATACGCAGTATTTT	CASSLSWGTSGSIEDTQYF
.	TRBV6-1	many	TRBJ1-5	TGTGCCAGCAGTGAAGGTGGGATAATAGGTCAGCCCCAGCATTTT	CASSEGGIIGQPQHF
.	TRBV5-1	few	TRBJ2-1	TGCGCCAGCAGCTTGGCCCGTTCTGAGCAGTTCTTC	CASSLARSEQFF
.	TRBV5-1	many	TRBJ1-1	TGCGCCAGCAGCTTCTCGACTCACACTGAAGCTTTCTTT	CASSFSTHTEAFF
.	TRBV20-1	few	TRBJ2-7	TGCAGTGCTAGCTCTATTAGGATCGAGCAGTACTTC	CSASSIRIEQYF
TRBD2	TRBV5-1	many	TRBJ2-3	TGCGCCAGCAGCTCAGCCCTAGCGGGGGACCCAGATACGCAGTATTTT	CASSSALAGDPDTQYF
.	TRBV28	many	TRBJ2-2	TGTGCCAGCAGCCAATCGGCAGGGGTACACGGGGAGCTGTTTTTT	CASSQSAGVHGELFF
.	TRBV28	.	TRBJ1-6	TGTGCCAGCACCCAGGGTGGAGGGTTTGGGCCAAACCTAAATTCACCCCTCCACTTT	CASTQGGGFGPNLNSPLHF
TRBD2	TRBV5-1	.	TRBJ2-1	TGCGCCAGCAGCTTGGTTAGCGGGAATCTAGGTGAGCAGTTCTTC	CASSLVSGNLGEQFF
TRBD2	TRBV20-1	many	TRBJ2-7	TGCAGTGCTGGAGGGCCTAGCGGGAACTACGAGCAGTACTTC	CSAGGPSGNYEQYF
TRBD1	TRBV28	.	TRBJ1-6	TGTGCCAGCAGTTCAGCCGGGACAGCGGATTCACCCCTCCACTTT	CASSSAGTADSPLHF
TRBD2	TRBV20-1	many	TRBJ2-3	TGCAGTGCTGGCCGGGGCGGGAGCAGGTGGGGCACAGATACGCAGTATTTT	CSAGRGGSRWGTDTQYF
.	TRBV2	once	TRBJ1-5	TGTGCCAGCAGTGATGCCTATAGCAATCAGCCCCAGCATTTT	CASSDAYSNQPQHF
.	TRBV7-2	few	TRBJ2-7	TGTGCCAGCAGCTTAACGGCAAGGAGGAGCGAGCAGTACTTC	CASSLTARRSEQYF
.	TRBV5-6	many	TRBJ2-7	TGTGCCAGCAGCCGGACAGCCACCTACGAGCAGTACTTC	CASSRTATYEQYF
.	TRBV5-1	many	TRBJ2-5	TGCGCCAGCAGCTTGGCGCTGGAGGAGACCCAGTACTTC	CASSLALEETQYF
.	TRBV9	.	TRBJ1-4	TGTGCCAGCAGCCCCTCGGGGGGGGCGGGTGAAAAACTGTTTTTT	CASSPSGGAGEKLFF
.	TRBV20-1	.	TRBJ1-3	TGCAGTGCTAGATCCCCCAGGGGAGACACCATATATTTT	CSARSPRGDTIYF